The 17 T cell receptor beta chains given below trace back to one sample, sequenced in a study of blood T cell repertoires in COVID-19. Assay used: immunoSEQ multiplex PCR; TCRdb lists only in-frame clones, some missing. The data show roughly 97,000 clones, 85% to 90% seen once. The sample comprised peripheral blood. All receptors derive from a human donor in a cohort sampled during active COVID-19.

V and J are TRBV7-9 and TRBJ1-6; maybe TRBD1 (6 bases). Looked up from germline, CDR1 is SEHNR and CDR2 is FQNEAQ (reference sequence). The CDR3 runs 15 residues. V was pared by 6 bases and J by 10 bases, with 19 bases between. DNA for the CDR3: TGTGCCAGCAGTAAACTTACTACAGGGAACTCACCCCTCCACTTT. Residues: CASSKLTTGNSPLHF.

The rearrangement uses TRBV25-1 and TRBJ2-6, with 10 positions matching TRBD2. J lost 0 bases, V lost 4 bases, and 6 bases had no gene match. Germline CDR1 is MGHDK and CDR2 is SYGVNS. The CDR3 has 18 amino acids. Here the CDR3 reads CASSGAIAGGSGANVLTF. Written as DNA, the CDR3 is TGTGCCAGCAGTGGGGCCATAGCGGGGGGCTCTGGGGCCAACGTCCTGACTTTC.

This clone appeared a single time. The chain is built from TRBV29-1 and TRBJ1-4; 9 bases align to TRBD1. The V gene end was trimmed by 4 bases and the J gene end by 8 bases; junction bases not matched to a gene: 2. The CDR3 runs to 12 residues. Germline V gene data show CDR1 as SQVTM and CDR2 as ANQGSEA. The DNA for the CDR3 is TGCAGCGTTGGTGGGACAGGGGAAAAACTGTTTTTT. As protein: CSVGGTGEKLFF.

The gene calls are TRBV19 and TRBJ1-4, with D possibly being TRBD1 (6 bases). The V and J ends lost 7 bases and 4 bases respectively, with 13 bases between them. Looked up from germline, CDR1 is LNHDA and CDR2 is SQIVND (reference sequence). The CDR3 sequence is 14 residues long. The CDR3 is CASNSGTINEKLFF. The DNA of the CDR3 is TGTGCCAGTAACTCCGGGACAATTAATGAAAAACTGTTTTTT.

The chain is built from TRBV6-4 and TRBJ1-1; D unclear. The CDR3 loop spans 13 amino acids. Deletions cut 5 bases from V and 0 bases from J, with 7 bases between. Germline CDR1 is MRHNA and CDR2 is SNTAGT. CDR3 DNA: TGTGCCAGCAGTCAAAAGCTGAACACTGAAGCTTTCTTT. Amino acid sequence: CASSQKLNTEAFF.

J is TRBJ1-1 and V is TRBV6-5, with TRBD1 as a possible D gene (5 bases). The length of the CDR3 is 13 residues. CDR1 and CDR2 (germline): MNHEY, SVGAGI. Trimming shortened V by 6 bases and J by 1 base, and 9 bases separated the two germline ends. CDR3 loop: CASRKTGNTEAFF. The CDR3 DNA sequence: TGTGCCAGCAGAAAAACAGGGAACACTGAAGCTTTCTTT.

The chain couples TRBV6-2 or TRBV6-3 to TRBJ2-2; TRBD2 agrees at 8 bases. Losses at the gene ends were 4 bases for V and 0 bases for J; bases not matched to a gene: 4. The CDR3 has 16 amino acids. CDR1 MNHEY and CDR2 SVGEGT come from the germline V gene. CDR3 DNA: TGTGCCAGCAGTTCCAGCGGGGGCACGAACACCGGGGAGCTGTTTTTT. Translating it yields CASSSSGGTNTGELFF.

The count of this clone is one. The chain is built from TRBV19 and TRBJ2-7, with D maybe TRBD2 (5 bases). Germline-derived CDR1 and CDR2 are LNHDA and SQIVND (reference sequence). V was shortened by 6 bases and J by 0 bases, with 6 bases between the two germline ends. The CDR3 contains 12 residues. CDR3 amino acids: CASRADSYEQYF. The CDR3 nucleotides read TGTGCCAGTAGAGCGGACTCCTACGAGCAGTACTTC.

This chain uses TRBV29-1 with TRBJ1-5, with 8 bases matching TRBD1. CDR3 length: 13 residues. V trimming: 8 bases; J trimming: 4 bases; junction bases outside the gene matches: 7. Germline V gene data show CDR1 as SQVTM and CDR2 as ANQGSEA. CDR3 sequence reads: CSKRDRPNQPQHF. In DNA form, the CDR3 reads TGCAGCAAAAGGGACAGGCCAAATCAGCCCCAGCATTTT.

As for this clone: The sample carries other DNA sequences with the same CDR3. The chain joins TRBV28 to TRBJ2-7, with a tentative D call TRBD2 (6 bases). This CDR3 has 19 amino acids. Germline-derived CDR1 and CDR2 are MDHEN and SYDVKM. The V end was cut by 7 bases, the J end by 3 bases, with 31 bases between. Here the CDR3 reads CASTRARDWTPIRDYEQYF. The CDR3 DNA sequence: TGTGCCAGCACCCGGGCTCGGGACTGGACGCCGATCCGAGACTACGAGCAGTACTTC.

V gene TRBV5-4 combines with J gene TRBJ2-5, with TRBD2 as a possible D gene (6 bases). Trimming stripped 4 bases from V and 5 bases from J, with 15 bases between. Germline CDR1 and CDR2: SGHNT and YYREEE (reference sequence). The CDR3 covers 14 residues. This chain's CDR3 is CASSPGLAQETQYF. The CDR3 region has the DNA TGTGCCAGCAGCCCGGGACTGGCCCAGGAGACCCAGTACTTC.

The chain is built from TRBV6-2 or TRBV6-3 and TRBJ1-1, with D maybe TRBD1 (6 bases). Trimming shortened V by 4 bases and J by 4 bases, and 16 bases separated the two germline ends. CDR1 is MNHEY, CDR2 SVGEGT, per germline. This CDR3 spans 15 amino acids. Here the CDR3 reads CASSSRQVAVTEAFF. In nucleotides, the CDR3 is TGTGCCAGCAGTTCCAGACAGGTCGCTGTCACTGAAGCTTTCTTT.

This sequence joins TRBV7-8 and TRBJ1-3, with D unresolved. V was pared by 3 bases and J by 3 bases, with 3 bases between. The CDR3 has 12 residues. Germline V CDR1 and CDR2: SGHVS, FQNEAQ. This CDR3 reads CASSFGGNTIYF. The CDR3 DNA is TGTGCCAGCAGCTTCGGTGGAAACACCATATATTTT.

The chain uses TRBV7-3 and TRBJ2-5, with D possibly TRBD2 on 6 matching bases. Looked up from germline, CDR1 is SGHTA and CDR2 is FQGTGA. CDR3 length equals 14 residues. The V end was cut by 2 bases, the J end by 1 base, with 8 bases between. CDR3 bases: TGTGCCAGCAGCTTAGCGGGGTTCCAAGAGACCCAGTACTTC. Its translation: CASSLAGFQETQYF.

The J gene is TRBJ2-7, the V gene TRBV4-2, with 9 bases fitting TRBD1. Per germline, CDR1 LGHNA and CDR2 YNFKEQ. V dropped 4 bases and J dropped 3; count of bases not matched to a gene: 7. This CDR3 spans 15 amino acids. The CDR3 is CASSPRRDRVYEQYF. CDR3 nucleotides: TGTGCCAGCAGCCCCCGACGGGACAGGGTCTACGAGCAGTACTTC.

This chain links TRBV9 with TRBJ2-1, with D maybe TRBD2 (6 bases). In germline, CDR1 is SGDLS, CDR2 YYNGEE. This CDR3 region has 16 residues. V lost 4 bases and J 1 base, leaving 15 bases between the germline ends. The CDR3 loop is CASSPLSGGSYNEQFF. CDR3 DNA: TGTGCCAGCAGCCCACTTTCCGGGGGATCCTACAATGAGCAGTTCTTC. The full variable domain, with the rest looked up from reference TRBV9 and TRBJ2-1, is DSGVTQTPKHLITATGQRVTLRCSPRSGDLSVYWYQQSLDQGLQFLIQYYNGEERAKGNILERFSAQQFPDLHSELNLSSLELGDSALYFCASSPLSGGSYNEQFFGPGTRLTVL.

The chain combines TRBV3-1 (or the pseudogene TRBV3-2) with TRBJ1-1; D possibly corresponds to TRBD1 (6 bases). V was shortened by 1 base and J by 4 bases, with 16 bases between the two germline ends. Germline-derived CDR1 and CDR2 are LGHDT and YNNKEL (reference sequence). The CDR3 spans 16 residues. The CDR3, as DNA: TGTGCCAGCAGCCAAGGGGGGCAGGGTTTCTTCACTGAAGCTTTCTTT. Translated: CASSQGGQGFFTEAFF.